Listed below are T cell receptor beta chains from one sample, sequenced in a study of T cells after yellow fever vaccination. TCRdb reanalysed the 5' RACE reads using MiXCR and keeps one entry per CDR3 protein. The sample lists roughly 250,000 distinct CDR3 sequences, 13% occurring once. The material sequenced was CD4+ T cells sorted from PBMCs, taken 45 days after the yellow fever booster vaccination. The receptors were sampled from a young man who received the YFV17D yellow fever vaccine. CDR3s include the opening cysteine and the closing phenylalanine or tryptophan. A D gene is named only where the DNA matches it firmly. The size of a clone is reported for some rows only, either as once, few or many, or as a class for expanded clones.

J gene: TRBJ2-1; clone size: .; V gene: TRBV7-2; D gene: TRBD1; CDR3 DNA: TGTGCCAGCAGCTTAACAGGGGGGACAGTTTACAATGAGCAGTTCTTC; CDR3 protein: CASSLTGGTVYNEQFF
J gene: TRBJ2-5; clone size: few; V gene: TRBV6-2/TRBV6-3; D gene: TRBD1; CDR3 DNA: TGTGCCAGCACCAGGGACAGCATGGAAGAGACCCAGTACTTC; CDR3 protein: CASTRDSMEETQYF
J gene: TRBJ2-1; clone size: once; V gene: TRBV28; D gene: .; CDR3 DNA: TGTGCCAGCAGTTTTCGGGACGGCTTAAATGAGCAGTTCTTC; CDR3 protein: CASSFRDGLNEQFF
J gene: TRBJ1-1; clone size: many; V gene: TRBV6-2/TRBV6-3; D gene: .; CDR3 DNA: TGTGCCAGCAGTTACACGAGTCGGCACACTGAAGCTTTCTTT; CDR3 protein: CASSYTSRHTEAFF
J gene: TRBJ1-2; clone size: .; V gene: TRBV3-1; D gene: TRBD1; CDR3 DNA: TGTGCCAGCAGCCGGACAGGGACTATCGGCTACACCTTC; CDR3 protein: CASSRTGTIGYTF
J gene: TRBJ2-1; clone size: .; V gene: TRBV5-1; D gene: .; CDR3 DNA: TGCGCCAGCATCCACTATGGGGGGCTTGGCAATGAGCAGTTCTTC; CDR3 protein: CASIHYGGLGNEQFF
J gene: TRBJ2-1; clone size: .; V gene: TRBV5-1; D gene: .; CDR3 DNA: TGCGCCAGCAGCTTGGCAAACACCCCGGGGGTTTACAATGAGCAGTTCTTC; CDR3 protein: CASSLANTPGVYNEQFF
J gene: TRBJ1-1; clone size: few; V gene: TRBV5-1; D gene: .; CDR3 DNA: TGCGCCAGCAGCCCATTGGGGGGACGGGGCACTGAAGCTTTCTTT; CDR3 protein: CASSPLGGRGTEAFF
J gene: TRBJ2-3; clone size: many; V gene: TRBV20-1; D gene: .; CDR3 DNA: TGCAGTGCTAGAAGGGTGGGGGCCACAGATACGCAGTATTTT; CDR3 protein: CSARRVGATDTQYF
J gene: TRBJ1-2; clone size: few; V gene: TRBV12-3/TRBV12-4; D gene: TRBD1; CDR3 DNA: TGTGCCAGCAGTCAGACCAAAACAGGGGTTCCTGGCTACACCTTC; CDR3 protein: CASSQTKTGVPGYTF
J gene: TRBJ2-5; clone size: many; V gene: TRBV5-1; D gene: .; CDR3 DNA: TGCGCCAGCGGGTCCGGAGGGAACAGTCAAGAGACCCAGTACTTC; CDR3 protein: CASGSGGNSQETQYF
J gene: TRBJ2-5; clone size: .; V gene: TRBV20-1; D gene: .; CDR3 DNA: TGCAGTGCTAACGCGTGGCGCGACAATTCGAGGGAGACCCAGTACTTC; CDR3 protein: CSANAWRDNSRETQYF
J gene: TRBJ2-3; clone size: few; V gene: TRBV6-5; D gene: TRBD2; CDR3 DNA: TGTGCCAGCAGTTACTGGACTAGCGGCACAGATACGCAGTATTTT; CDR3 protein: CASSYWTSGTDTQYF
J gene: TRBJ2-1; clone size: .; V gene: TRBV29-1; D gene: TRBD2; CDR3 DNA: TGCAGCGTTGCCCGGCTAGCGGGACCTTACAATGAGCAGTTCTTC; CDR3 protein: CSVARLAGPYNEQFF
J gene: TRBJ2-2; clone size: .; V gene: TRBV7-2; D gene: .; CDR3 DNA: TGTGCCAGCAGCTTAATACTCTGGGGCAGCACCGGGGAGCTGTTTTTT; CDR3 protein: CASSLILWGSTGELFF
J gene: TRBJ2-1; clone size: few; V gene: TRBV10-3; D gene: .; CDR3 DNA: TGTGCCATCAGCCACGGGGTAGCGGCATCCTACAATGAGCAGTTCTTC; CDR3 protein: CAISHGVAASYNEQFF
J gene: TRBJ1-1; clone size: .; V gene: TRBV7-2; D gene: TRBD1; CDR3 DNA: TGTGCCAGCAGCCAACCGACAGGGGAGAACACTGAAGCTTTCTTT; CDR3 protein: CASSQPTGENTEAFF
J gene: TRBJ1-5; clone size: few; V gene: TRBV2; D gene: .; CDR3 DNA: TGTGCCAGCACCGAGGACCGCCATCAGCCCCAGCATTTT; CDR3 protein: CASTEDRHQPQHF
J gene: TRBJ2-3; clone size: .; V gene: TRBV20-1; D gene: TRBD2; CDR3 DNA: TGCAGTGCTAGACGGGGACTAGCGGGAAGCACAGATACGCAGTATTTT; CDR3 protein: CSARRGLAGSTDTQYF
J gene: TRBJ2-3; clone size: few; V gene: TRBV5-1; D gene: TRBD2; CDR3 DNA: TGCGCCAGCAGTCTGGGGGCTAGCGGGACCACAGATACGCAGTATTTT; CDR3 protein: CASSLGASGTTDTQYF
J gene: TRBJ2-3; clone size: .; V gene: TRBV19; D gene: .; CDR3 DNA: TGTGCCAGTAGTGCCCTAGGAGATACGCAGTATTTT; CDR3 protein: CASSALGDTQYF
J gene: TRBJ2-1; clone size: .; V gene: TRBV5-1; D gene: TRBD2; CDR3 DNA: TGCGCCAGCAGCTTAACTTCTAGCGGGAGTCGCTACAATGAGCAGTTCTTC; CDR3 protein: CASSLTSSGSRYNEQFF
J gene: TRBJ2-1; clone size: .; V gene: TRBV4-3; D gene: TRBD1; CDR3 DNA: TGCGCCAGCAGCCAAGATCAGGGGGTCCCTGCCTTCTACAATGAGCAGTTCTTC; CDR3 protein: CASSQDQGVPAFYNEQFF
J gene: TRBJ1-4; clone size: .; V gene: TRBV20-1; D gene: .; CDR3 DNA: TGCAGTGGCTCGGCGGGCCCAAGTGAAAAACTGTTTTTT; CDR3 protein: CSGSAGPSEKLFF
J gene: TRBJ1-5; clone size: .; V gene: TRBV7-2; D gene: .; CDR3 DNA: TGTGCCAGCAGCTCACCTCAGGGACCCCAGCATTTT; CDR3 protein: CASSSPQGPQHF
J gene: TRBJ2-7; clone size: few; V gene: TRBV24-1; D gene: .; CDR3 DNA: TGTGCCACCAGTGAAGAACGAAGCTCCTACGAGCAGTACTTC; CDR3 protein: CATSEERSSYEQYF
J gene: TRBJ2-7; clone size: .; V gene: TRBV12-3/TRBV12-4; D gene: TRBD2; CDR3 DNA: TGTGCCAGCAGCGGGGCCACTAGCGGGAGAGGGGAGCAGTACTTC; CDR3 protein: CASSGATSGRGEQYF
J gene: TRBJ2-1; clone size: many; V gene: TRBV12-3/TRBV12-4; D gene: TRBD2; CDR3 DNA: TGTGCCAGCAGCCCGGGACTAGCGGGCCTCAATGAGCAGTTCTTC; CDR3 protein: CASSPGLAGLNEQFF
J gene: TRBJ2-3; clone size: .; V gene: TRBV20-1; D gene: .; CDR3 DNA: TGCAGTGCTAGAGACTACGGTTTGGGGGGCTCAGAAGATACGCAGTATTTT; CDR3 protein: CSARDYGLGGSEDTQYF
J gene: TRBJ2-7; clone size: many; V gene: TRBV5-6; D gene: .; CDR3 DNA: TGTGCCAGCAGCTTGCCCACAAGCTACGAGCAGTACTTC; CDR3 protein: CASSLPTSYEQYF
J gene: TRBJ2-1; clone size: .; V gene: TRBV15; D gene: .; CDR3 DNA: TGTGCCACCAGCAGCAAACCCAGGGTCTCCTACAATGAGCAGTTCTTC; CDR3 protein: CATSSKPRVSYNEQFF
J gene: TRBJ1-5; clone size: .; V gene: TRBV7-2; D gene: .; CDR3 DNA: TGTGCCAGCAGCTTATTCCCTGGGAGCAATCAGCCCCAGCATTTT; CDR3 protein: CASSLFPGSNQPQHF
J gene: TRBJ2-7; clone size: few; V gene: TRBV5-1; D gene: TRBD1; CDR3 DNA: TGCGCCAGCAGCTCACTCGTAAGGGACAGGGCCTACGAGCAGTACTTC; CDR3 protein: CASSSLVRDRAYEQYF
J gene: TRBJ1-2; clone size: .; V gene: TRBV20-1; D gene: .; CDR3 DNA: TGCAGTGCCCCCTTGGGTGGCTACACCTTC; CDR3 protein: CSAPLGGYTF
J gene: TRBJ2-1; clone size: .; V gene: TRBV5-6; D gene: .; CDR3 DNA: TGTGTCAGCAGCTTCGCCCCGGGACCCTTCCATGAGCAGTTCTTC; CDR3 protein: CVSSFAPGPFHEQFF
J gene: TRBJ2-3; clone size: few; V gene: TRBV7-8; D gene: .; CDR3 DNA: TGTGCCAGCAGTTCGGATACCGGGACTCCTAAGGCTACGCAGTATTTT; CDR3 protein: CASSSDTGTPKATQYF
J gene: TRBJ2-7; clone size: .; V gene: TRBV7-6; D gene: TRBD2; CDR3 DNA: TGTGCCAGCACCCCGGGGGGGAGGGCCACCGAGCAGTACTTC; CDR3 protein: CASTPGGRATEQYF
J gene: TRBJ2-7; clone size: few; V gene: TRBV27; D gene: .; CDR3 DNA: TGTGCCAGCAGCCACCCGGACTCACTCTACGAGCAGTACTTC; CDR3 protein: CASSHPDSLYEQYF
J gene: TRBJ2-7; clone size: .; V gene: TRBV12-3/TRBV12-4; D gene: TRBD2; CDR3 DNA: TGTGCCAGCAACGCCAGCGGGAGCCCCAACGAGCAGTACTTC; CDR3 protein: CASNASGSPNEQYF
J gene: TRBJ2-2; clone size: .; V gene: TRBV7-2; D gene: .; CDR3 DNA: TGTGCCAGCAGTGCGAAGGGGGAGCTGTTTTTT; CDR3 protein: CASSAKGELFF
J gene: TRBJ1-1; clone size: .; V gene: TRBV5-1; D gene: .; CDR3 DNA: TGCGCCAGCAGCCTCGGGACTTTGGTCCTGAACACTGAAGCTTTCTTT; CDR3 protein: CASSLGTLVLNTEAFF
J gene: TRBJ2-3; clone size: once; V gene: TRBV5-4; D gene: .; CDR3 DNA: TGTGCCAGCAGCTTGGGGTTTGCAGGCACAGATACGCAGTATTTT; CDR3 protein: CASSLGFAGTDTQYF
J gene: TRBJ2-1; clone size: .; V gene: TRBV5-1; D gene: .; CDR3 DNA: TGCGCCAGCAGCGTCTCACATGAGCAGTTCTTC; CDR3 protein: CASSVSHEQFF
J gene: TRBJ2-1; clone size: few; V gene: TRBV5-6; D gene: .; CDR3 DNA: TGTGCCAGCAGCTTGAGGAGGGACCGAGCCCTCAAGTCCTCCTACAATGAGCAGTTCTTC; CDR3 protein: CASSLRRDRALKSSYNEQFF
J gene: TRBJ2-1; clone size: many; V gene: TRBV15; D gene: .; CDR3 DNA: TGTGCCACCAGCTCAGCAGGCGGGACATACAATGAGCAGTTCTTC; CDR3 protein: CATSSAGGTYNEQFF
J gene: TRBJ1-3; clone size: few; V gene: TRBV4-3; D gene: .; CDR3 DNA: TGCGCCAGCAGCCAAGATAAGGACTCTGGAAACACCATATATTTT; CDR3 protein: CASSQDKDSGNTIYF
J gene: TRBJ2-3; clone size: many; V gene: TRBV7-2; D gene: .; CDR3 DNA: TGTGCCAGCAGCCTGTACACAGATACGCAGTATTTT; CDR3 protein: CASSLYTDTQYF
J gene: TRBJ2-2; clone size: .; V gene: TRBV3-1; D gene: .; CDR3 DNA: TGTGCCAGCAGCCACGTCGGAGTGAGCACCGGGGAGCTGTTTTTT; CDR3 protein: CASSHVGVSTGELFF
J gene: TRBJ1-1; clone size: few; V gene: TRBV18; D gene: TRBD1; CDR3 DNA: TGTGCCAGCTCACCCGGGGACAGGATGAACACTGAAGCTTTCTTT; CDR3 protein: CASSPGDRMNTEAFF
J gene: TRBJ1-5; clone size: .; V gene: TRBV6-5; D gene: .; CDR3 DNA: TGTGCCAGCAGGGCGGACAGATGGAGCAATCAGCCCCAGCATTTT; CDR3 protein: CASRADRWSNQPQHF
J gene: TRBJ2-1; clone size: .; V gene: TRBV24-1; D gene: .; CDR3 DNA: TGTGTCACGCAGGGTTCCTCCTACAATGAGCAGTTCTTC; CDR3 protein: CVTQGSSYNEQFF
J gene: TRBJ2-1; clone size: .; V gene: TRBV4-3; D gene: .; CDR3 DNA: TGCGCCAGTTCCAAGGGGCTAGCCCTCAATGAGCAGTTCTTC; CDR3 protein: CASSKGLALNEQFF
J gene: TRBJ2-7; clone size: .; V gene: TRBV20-1; D gene: .; CDR3 DNA: TGCAGTGCTAGAGATATAAGGGGTTTGGACGAGCAGTACTTC; CDR3 protein: CSARDIRGLDEQYF